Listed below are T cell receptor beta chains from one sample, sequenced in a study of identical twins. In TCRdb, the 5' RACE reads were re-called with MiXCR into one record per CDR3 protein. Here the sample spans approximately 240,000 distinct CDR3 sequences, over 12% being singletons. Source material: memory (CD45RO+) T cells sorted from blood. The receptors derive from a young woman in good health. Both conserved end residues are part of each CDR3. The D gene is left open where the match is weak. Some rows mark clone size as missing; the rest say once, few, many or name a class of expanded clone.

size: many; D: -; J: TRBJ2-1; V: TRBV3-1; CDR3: CASSPYPREDKFF; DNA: TGTGCCAGCAGCCCATACCCCAGGGAAGATAAGTTCTTC
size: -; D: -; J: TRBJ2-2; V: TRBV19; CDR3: CASRPQKANTGELFF; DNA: TGTGCCAGTAGGCCACAAAAAGCGAACACCGGGGAGCTGTTTTTT
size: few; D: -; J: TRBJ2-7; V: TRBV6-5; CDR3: CASSYSLGGREAYEQYF; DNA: TGTGCCAGCAGTTACTCCCTCGGGGGGCGCGAAGCCTACGAGCAGTACTTC
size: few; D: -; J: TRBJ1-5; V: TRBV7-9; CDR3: CASSLALGGNQPQHF; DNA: TGTGCCAGCAGCTTAGCTCTGGGGGGCAATCAGCCCCAGCATTTT
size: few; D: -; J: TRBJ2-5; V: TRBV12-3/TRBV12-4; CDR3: CASSFRQQETQYF; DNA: TGTGCCAGCAGTTTCAGACAGCAAGAGACCCAGTACTTC
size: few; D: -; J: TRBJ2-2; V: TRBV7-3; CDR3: CARRSEEDTGELFF; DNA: TGTGCCAGGAGGTCCGAAGAGGACACCGGGGAGCTGTTTTTT
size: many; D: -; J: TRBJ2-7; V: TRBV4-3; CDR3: CASSQGGTGLREQYF; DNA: TGCGCCAGCAGCCAAGGCGGGACGGGTTTACGAGAGCAGTACTTC
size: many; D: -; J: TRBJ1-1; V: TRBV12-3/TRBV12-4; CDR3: CASSFWGARTEAFF; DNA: TGTGCCAGCAGTTTTTGGGGGGCACGGACTGAAGCTTTCTTT
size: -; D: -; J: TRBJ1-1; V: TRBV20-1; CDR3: CSARDWEPAEAFF; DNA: TGCAGTGCTAGAGATTGGGAACCGGCTGAAGCTTTCTTT
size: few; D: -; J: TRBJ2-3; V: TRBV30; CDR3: CAWGAKTDTQYF; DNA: TGTGCCTGGGGGGCTAAGACAGATACGCAGTATTTT
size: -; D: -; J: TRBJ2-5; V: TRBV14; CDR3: CASRPGQKETQYF; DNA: TGTGCCAGCAGGCCGGGACAAAAAGAGACCCAGTACTTC
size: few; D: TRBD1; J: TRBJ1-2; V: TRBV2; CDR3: CASKRQGSGYTF; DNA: TGTGCCAGCAAAAGACAGGGGAGTGGCTACACCTTC
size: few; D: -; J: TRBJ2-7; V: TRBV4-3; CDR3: CASSQGADLTAYEQYF; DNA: TGCGCCAGCAGCCAAGGGGCAGATCTGACCGCCTACGAGCAGTACTTC
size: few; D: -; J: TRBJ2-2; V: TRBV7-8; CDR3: CASSQYSYINTGELFF; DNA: TGTGCCAGCAGCCAATACTCCTATATAAACACCGGGGAGCTGTTTTTT
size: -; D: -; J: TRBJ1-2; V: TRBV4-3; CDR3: CASSQEGQSNYGYTF; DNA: TGCGCCAGCAGCCAAGAAGGACAGTCTAACTATGGCTACACCTTC
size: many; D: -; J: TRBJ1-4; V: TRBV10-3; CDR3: CAIGEGQPTNEKLFF; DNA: TGTGCCATCGGAGAGGGGCAGCCAACTAATGAAAAACTGTTTTTT
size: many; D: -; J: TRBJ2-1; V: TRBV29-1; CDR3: CSVVSGITQFF; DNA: TGCAGCGTTGTATCCGGGATAACCCAGTTCTTC
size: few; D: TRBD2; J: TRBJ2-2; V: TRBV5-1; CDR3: CASSASGGNTGELFF; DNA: TGCGCCAGCAGCGCTAGCGGGGGGAACACCGGGGAGCTGTTTTTT
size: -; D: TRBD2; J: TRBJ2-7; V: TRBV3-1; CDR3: CASSQEAGLAVLRGDEQYF; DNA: TGTGCCAGCAGCCAAGAGGCGGGACTAGCGGTCCTTAGGGGTGACGAGCAGTACTTC
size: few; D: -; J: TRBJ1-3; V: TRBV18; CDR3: CASSPVRFGNTIYF; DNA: TGTGCCAGCTCACCCGTCCGTTTTGGAAACACCATATATTTT
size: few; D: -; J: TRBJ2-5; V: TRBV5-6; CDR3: CASSLAERQETQYF; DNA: TGTGCCAGCAGCTTGGCTGAGCGCCAAGAGACCCAGTACTTC
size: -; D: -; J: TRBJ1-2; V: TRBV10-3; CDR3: CATKLTGTLVGSYGYTF; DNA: TGTGCCACCAAATTGACGGGGACCCTAGTCGGCAGCTATGGCTACACCTTC
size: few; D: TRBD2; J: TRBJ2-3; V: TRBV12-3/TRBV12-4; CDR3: CASSSASGSTDTQYF; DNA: TGTGCCAGCAGTTCGGCTAGCGGGAGTACAGATACGCAGTATTTT
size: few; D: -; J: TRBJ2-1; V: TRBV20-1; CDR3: CSARSPTTTYNEQFF; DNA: TGCAGTGCTAGATCCCCGACGACGACCTACAATGAGCAGTTCTTC
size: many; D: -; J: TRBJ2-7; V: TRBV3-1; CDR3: CASSQSTYEQYF; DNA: TGTGCCAGCAGCCAGAGTACCTACGAGCAGTACTTC
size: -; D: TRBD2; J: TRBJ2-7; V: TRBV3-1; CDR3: CASSQEELAGCYEQYF; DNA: TGTGCCAGCAGCCAAGAAGAACTAGCGGGATGCTACGAGCAGTACTTC
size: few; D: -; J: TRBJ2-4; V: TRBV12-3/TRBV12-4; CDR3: CASSLQEAKNIQYF; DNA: TGTGCCAGCAGCCTTCAGGAGGCCAAAAACATTCAGTACTTC
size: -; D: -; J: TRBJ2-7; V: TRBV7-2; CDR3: CASSSPRRGSYEQYF; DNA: TGTGCCAGCAGTTCCCCGAGACGCGGATCCTACGAGCAGTACTTC
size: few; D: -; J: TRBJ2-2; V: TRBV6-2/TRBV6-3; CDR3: CASVSNREANTGELFF; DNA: TGTGCCAGCGTCAGTAACAGGGAGGCGAACACCGGGGAGCTGTTTTTT
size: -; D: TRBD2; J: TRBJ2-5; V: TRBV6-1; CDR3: CASSGLGTSVETQYF; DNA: TGTGCCAGCAGTGGACTAGGGACTAGCGTAGAGACCCAGTACTTC
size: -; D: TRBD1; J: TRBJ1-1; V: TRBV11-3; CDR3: CASSHRDRVAEAFF; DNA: TGTGCCAGCAGCCACCGGGACAGGGTTGCTGAAGCTTTCTTT
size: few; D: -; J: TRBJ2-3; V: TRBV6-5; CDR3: CASSYGGRRGDTQYF; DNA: TGTGCCAGCAGTTACGGGGGGCGGAGGGGAGATACGCAGTATTTT
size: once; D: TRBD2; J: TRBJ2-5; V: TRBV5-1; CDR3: CASSSSPGGLVETQYF; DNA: TGCGCCAGCAGCTCCTCTCCGGGGGGGCTTGTTGAGACCCAGTACTTC
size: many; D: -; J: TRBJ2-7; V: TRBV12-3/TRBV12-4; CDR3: CASSATGYEQYF; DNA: TGTGCCAGCAGCGCAACAGGGTACGAGCAGTACTTC
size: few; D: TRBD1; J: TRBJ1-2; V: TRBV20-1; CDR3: CSASKNLGQDGYTF; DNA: TGCAGTGCTAGTAAAAATCTGGGACAGGATGGCTACACCTTC
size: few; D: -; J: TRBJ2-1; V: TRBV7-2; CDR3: CASSLVGGGNEQFF; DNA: TGTGCCAGCAGCTTAGTTGGAGGGGGCAATGAGCAGTTCTTC
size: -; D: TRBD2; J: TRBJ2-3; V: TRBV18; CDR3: CASSPRGLAEDTQYF; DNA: TGTGCCAGCTCACCTCGGGGACTAGCGGAAGATACGCAGTATTTT
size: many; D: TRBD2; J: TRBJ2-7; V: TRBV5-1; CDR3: CASSLILAGEREQYF; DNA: TGCGCCAGCAGCTTGATTCTAGCGGGAGAACGCGAGCAGTACTTC
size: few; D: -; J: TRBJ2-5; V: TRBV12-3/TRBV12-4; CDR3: CASRLSPAETQYF; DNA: TGTGCCAGCAGACTCTCCCCGGCCGAGACCCAGTACTTC
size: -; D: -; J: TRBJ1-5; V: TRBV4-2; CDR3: CASSQGDQNSNQPQHF; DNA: TGTGCCAGCAGCCAAGGGGACCAAAATAGCAATCAGCCCCAGCATTTT
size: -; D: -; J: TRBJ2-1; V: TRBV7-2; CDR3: CASSFKGRAPNEQFF; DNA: TGTGCCAGCAGCTTTAAAGGCCGTGCCCCCAATGAGCAGTTCTTC
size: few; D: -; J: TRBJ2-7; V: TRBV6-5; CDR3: CASSTRGLAVEQYF; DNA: TGTGCCAGCAGCACTCGAGGCCTGGCGGTCGAGCAGTACTTC
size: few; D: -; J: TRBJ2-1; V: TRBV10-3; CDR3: CAISESSDEQFF; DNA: TGTGCCATCAGTGAGTCCAGCGATGAGCAGTTCTTC
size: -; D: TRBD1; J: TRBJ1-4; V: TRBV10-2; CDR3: CASSEDRDNEKLFF; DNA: TGCGCCAGCAGTGAGGACAGGGATAATGAAAAACTGTTTTTT
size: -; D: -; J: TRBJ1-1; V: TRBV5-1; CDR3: CASSLVHNTEAFF; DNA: TGCGCCAGCAGCTTGGTGCATAACACTGAAGCTTTCTTT
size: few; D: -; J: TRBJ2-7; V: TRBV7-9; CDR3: CASSHRQTNLNSYEQYF; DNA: TGTGCCAGCAGCCACAGACAGACCAATTTAAACTCCTACGAGCAGTACTTC
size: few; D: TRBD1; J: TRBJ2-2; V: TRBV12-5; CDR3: CVTSQGASTGELFF; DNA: TGTGTCACTTCACAGGGGGCGAGCACCGGGGAGCTGTTTTTT
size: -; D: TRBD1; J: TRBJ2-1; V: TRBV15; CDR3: CATSRQARGKGQNEQFF; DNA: TGTGCCACCAGCAGACAGGCGAGGGGTAAGGGACAGAATGAGCAGTTCTTC
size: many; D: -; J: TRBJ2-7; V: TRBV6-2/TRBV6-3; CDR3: CASSLTETYEQYF; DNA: TGTGCCAGCAGCCTCACCGAGACCTACGAGCAGTACTTC
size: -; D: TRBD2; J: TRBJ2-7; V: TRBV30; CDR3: CAWNGEGSEQYF; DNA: TGTGCCTGGAACGGGGAGGGCAGCGAGCAGTACTTC
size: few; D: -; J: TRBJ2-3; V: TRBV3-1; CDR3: CASSHDGVNTDTQYF; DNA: TGTGCCAGCAGCCATGACGGGGTAAACACAGATACGCAGTATTTT
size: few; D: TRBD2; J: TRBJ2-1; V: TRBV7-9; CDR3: CASSSIAGAPYNEQFF; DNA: TGTGCCAGCAGCTCTATAGCGGGGGCCCCCTACAATGAGCAGTTCTTC
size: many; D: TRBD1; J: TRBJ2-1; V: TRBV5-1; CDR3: CASSPWTGLPYNEQFF; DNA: TGCGCCAGCAGCCCGTGGACAGGGCTTCCCTACAATGAGCAGTTCTTC
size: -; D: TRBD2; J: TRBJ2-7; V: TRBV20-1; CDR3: CSASPGLATGQYF; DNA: TGCAGTGCAAGCCCGGGACTAGCGACAGGGCAGTACTTC
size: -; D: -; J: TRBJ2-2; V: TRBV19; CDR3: CASSAPRTEYTGELFF; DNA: TGTGCCAGTAGCGCCCCCAGGACAGAGTACACCGGGGAGCTGTTTTTT
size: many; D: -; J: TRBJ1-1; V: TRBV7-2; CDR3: CASSYREWGNTEAFF; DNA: TGTGCCAGCAGCTACAGGGAGTGGGGGAACACTGAAGCTTTCTTT
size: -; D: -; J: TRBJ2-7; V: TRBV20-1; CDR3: CSASLGTLLTEQYF; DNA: TGCAGTGCTAGCTTGGGAACCCTACTTACGGAGCAGTACTTC
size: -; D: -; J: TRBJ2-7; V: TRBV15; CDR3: CATSREGSWSYEQYF; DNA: TGTGCCACCAGCAGAGAGGGGAGTTGGTCCTACGAGCAGTACTTC
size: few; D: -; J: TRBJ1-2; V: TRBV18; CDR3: CASSPPMGYGYTF; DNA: TGTGCCAGCTCACCACCGATGGGCTATGGCTACACCTTC